Below, 8 T cell receptor beta chains from the same sample are listed, as sequenced in a study of PD-1 blockade in classical Hodgkin lymphoma. This sample's time point: cycle 4 day 1 (C4D1), after 6 weeks of nivolumab. All patients relapsed after autologous stem cell transplantation, and brentuximab vedotin exposure varied. The method was immunoSEQ multiplex PCR; TCRdb's version includes in-frame clones alone and lacks a portion of them. The sample includes about 24,000 clones, roughly 86% of them seen just once. The material was peripheral blood mononuclear cells (PBMCs), obtained before the fourth cycle of nivolumab. Receptors were obtained from a human donor with classical Hodgkin lymphoma.

This chain uses TRBV5-4 with TRBJ1-4; 9 nucleotides line up with TRBD1. V dropped 0 bases and J dropped 8; count of bases not matched to a gene: 8. This CDR3 region has 16 residues. The V gene's germline CDR1 is SGHNT and CDR2 YYREEE (reference sequence). The CDR3 protein is CASSLDSGTGNEKLFF. The CDR3 DNA reads as TGTGCCAGCAGCTTGGATTCAGGGACAGGGAACGAAAAACTGTTTTTT.

The CDR3 coding sequence is TGTGCCAGTAGTATTTCGAGTATGGCTCGCGAGCAGTACTTC. Amino acids: CASSISSMAREQYF. This chain joins TRBV19 and TRBJ2-7, with D hard to call. V was clipped by 3 bases and J by 6 bases, with 15 bases between them. There are 14 residues in the CDR3. The germline V gene encodes CDR1 LNHDA and CDR2 SQIVND (reference sequence).

This rearrangement joins TRBV30 to TRBJ2-5, with 10 bases matching TRBD2. The junction had 8 bases not matched to a gene; V was cut back by 0 bases and J by 4 bases. Germline V gene sequence: CDR1 GTSNPN, CDR2 SVGIG (reference sequence). This CDR3 is built from 16 residues. The DNA of the CDR3 is TGTGCCTGGAGTGTACAGGCTAGCGGGGGTCGAGAGACCCAGTACTTC. Its protein product is CAWSVQASGGRETQYF.

The V call is TRBV9, the J call TRBJ2-7, with 15 bases identical to TRBD2. Germline CDR1 and CDR2: SGDLS and YYNGEE. V dropped 4 bases and J dropped 2; count of bases not matched to a gene: 7. The length of the CDR3 is 17 residues. The DNA of the CDR3 is TGTGCCAGCAGCCCCGGACTAGCGGGAGGGATCGCCTACGAGCAGTACTTC. This codes for CASSPGLAGGIAYEQYF. Filled out from reference TRBV9 and TRBJ2-7, the complete variable domain reads DSGVTQTPKHLITATGQRVTLRCSPRSGDLSVYWYQQSLDQGLQFLIQYYNGEERAKGNILERFSAQQFPDLHSELNLSSLELGDSALYFCASSPGLAGGIAYEQYFGPGTRLTVT.

This clone has a single count. This chain uses TRBV11-3 with TRBJ1-1; no reliable D call. The length of the CDR3 is 13 residues. Per germline, CDR1 SGHNT and CDR2 YENEEA. The germline V and J ends were trimmed by 5 bases and 2 bases, with 9 bases remaining between them. CDR3 protein: CASSRTVNTEAFF. The CDR3 nucleotides read TGTGCCAGCAGCCGTACTGTAAACACTGAAGCTTTCTTT.

Only one count was recorded for this clone. CDR3 nucleotide sequence: TGCGCCAGCAGCAACAGGGGTCGCGTTCATATGGACGAGCAGTACTTC. Translated: CASSNRGRVHMDEQYF. The rearrangement joins TRBV4-1 to TRBJ2-7, with 7 bases aligning to TRBD1. This CDR3 has 16 residues. Unmatched junction bases numbered 15, after V lost 5 bases and J lost 5 bases. In germline, CDR1 is MGHRA, CDR2 YSYEKL.

The gene calls are TRBV7-9 and TRBJ2-1; possible D gene TRBD1, 5 bases. The CDR3 extends over 15 amino acids. Germline V gene data show CDR1 as SEHNR and CDR2 as FQNEAQ (reference sequence). Trimming left V 0 bases short and J 3 bases short, with 9 bases between. Written as DNA, the CDR3 is TGTGCCAGCAGCTTAGCAGACAGTTACTACAATGAGCAGTTCTTC. Encoded protein: CASSLADSYYNEQFF.

V and J are TRBV6-6 and TRBJ1-1, with D perhaps matching TRBD1 (5 bases). Germline assignment: CDR1 MNHNY and CDR2 SVGAGI (reference sequence). V lost 3 bases to trimming and J lost 1 base, with 6 bases between them. CDR3 length: 13 amino acids. The CDR3 reads CASSYGQNTEAFF. The CDR3 bases are TGTGCCAGCAGTTATGGACAGAACACTGAAGCTTTCTTT.